This is a list of T cell receptor beta chains from one sample in a study of cytomegalovirus exposure and HLA in healthy donors. Data came from immunoSEQ multiplex PCR; TCRdb stores just in-frame clones and leaves some out. In the table there are 150,000 to 250,000 clones, roughly 88% of which are singletons. Material: PBMCs. These TCRs come from a woman in her twenties or thirties in good health and CMV-seropositive. Each CDR3 is given with its conserved first and last residue.

TRBV2,CAIPSGSGDTYEQYF
TRBV29-1,CSVLRGDTEAFF
TRBV5-1,CASSLDRASGEQFF
TRBV6-5,CASSSEVSGGNTIYF
TRBV19,CASSPLGGLSTDTQYF
TRBV7-3,CASSLFAGGAGEQYF
TRBV29-1,CSVEGREGLGTEAFF
TRBV6-1,CASSAPWARQPQHF
TRBV30,CAWRAWPNQPQHF
TRBV7-3,CASSPRGGLAGGRKNNEQFF
TRBV7-9,CASSMDRVLGYTF
TRBV19,CASSAGTSVEQYF
TRBV25-1,CASSRGSSNQPQHF
TRBV5-1,CASSRIAGGNPGELFF
TRBV6-5,CASSYSTVKGNEQFF
TRBV4-1,CASSQGREAGELFF